Below, 30 T cell receptor beta chains from the same sample are listed, as sequenced in a study of CD8 T cells in Susac syndrome (dated by TCRdb to between 2017 and 2020). Libraries were built with the immunoSEQ multiplex PCR assay. RNA was extracted using the RNeasy kit, and roughly 0.45 to 1 microgram was reverse transcribed with random hexamers. The raw public reads went through TCRdb reprocessing: fastp at Q25, MiXCR clone calling, in-frame beta chains kept. Each CDR3 protein appears once, grouped with its most common genes and DNA. The sample yields 150,000 to 200,000 distinct CDR3 sequences; about 91% were counted once. The ten largest clones add up to 0.075% to 0.095% of the sample. The specimen was CD4+ T cells from PBMCs. These receptors originate from a human donor with Susac syndrome.

This clonotype is a singleton in its sample. The chain uses TRBV3-1 and TRBJ2-4, with TRBD2 matching 10 bases. The germline CDR1 and CDR2 sequences are LGHDT and YNNKEL (reference sequence). The V gene end was trimmed by 4 bases and the J gene end by 2 bases; junction bases not matched to a gene: 8. The CDR3 is 17 amino acids. The CDR3 here is CASSRSTSGPSKNIQYF. In nucleotides, the CDR3 is TGTGCCAGCAGCCGTTCGACTAGCGGGCCCTCCAAAAACATTCAGTACTTC.

This chain links TRBV6-1 with TRBJ1-6; D unresolved. This CDR3 contains 15 residues. Trimming removed 7 bases from V and 0 bases from J, with 10 bases in between. Germline CDR1 is MNHNS and CDR2 is SASEGT. The CDR3 region is CASKSINSYNSPLHF. The CDR3 nucleotides are TGTGCCAGCAAGAGTATCAACTCCTATAATTCACCCCTCCACTTT.

The chain uses TRBV2 and TRBJ2-1; tentative D call: TRBD1 (6 bases). Looked up from germline, CDR1 is SNHLY and CDR2 is FYNNEI. This CDR3 has 14 residues. Deletions cut 7 bases from V and 7 bases from J, with 17 bases between. The CDR3 DNA follows: TGTGCCAGCACTACGTTGGGGCAGGGGAATGAGCAGTTCTTC. Amino acid sequence: CASTTLGQGNEQFF.

This CDR3 is CASSPPSEKADTQYF. Here the CDR3 DNA reads TGTGCCAGCTCACCACCCAGCGAGAAGGCAGATACGCAGTATTTT. The V and J genes are TRBV18 and TRBJ2-3; D call uncertain. V was clipped by 0 bases and J by 4 bases, with 11 bases between them. Germline CDR1 is KGHSH and CDR2 is LQKENI. The CDR3 consists of 15 residues.

J is TRBJ1-5 and V is TRBV19; possible D gene TRBD1, 6 bases. Germline CDR1 and CDR2: LNHDA and SQIVND (reference sequence). Trimming left V 6 bases short and J 0 bases short, with 18 bases between. The CDR3 is 17 amino acids. The CDR3: CASSLQGYQGSNQPQHF. The DNA for the CDR3 is TGTGCCAGTAGCCTACAGGGTTACCAAGGTAGCAATCAGCCCCAGCATTTT.

The J gene is TRBJ1-2, the V gene TRBV30, with 7 bases fitting TRBD1. Trimming removed 2 bases from V and 7 bases from J; junction bases left unmatched: 4. The CDR3 length is 12 residues. Germline V gene sequence: CDR1 GTSNPN, CDR2 SVGIG (reference sequence). The DNA for the CDR3 is TGTGCCTGGAGTAGGGGGCAAGGTGGCTACACCTTC. This gives the protein CAWSRGQGGYTF. The full variable domain, its missing parts supplied by reference TRBV30 and TRBJ1-2, is SQTIHQWPATLVQPVGSPLSLECTVEGTSNPNLYWYRQAAGRGLQLLFYSVGIGQISSEVPQNLSASRPQDRQFILSSKKLLLSDSGFYLCAWSRGQGGYTFGSGTRLTVV.

The chain is built from TRBV6-2 or TRBV6-3 and TRBJ1-1; D might be TRBD1 (6 bases). The V gene lost 5 bases and the J gene lost 4 bases, with 20 bases spanning the gap. The germline V gene encodes CDR1 MNHEY and CDR2 SVGEGT. CDR3 length: 16 residues. Written as DNA, the CDR3 is TGTGCCAGCAGTCCACATAGAGCAGGGGTGGCCACTGAAGCTTTCTTT. Translating gives CASSPHRAGVATEAFF.

The table lists this clonotype with a count of one. This chain links TRBV2 with TRBJ1-4; D gene unclear. The CDR3 loop spans 12 amino acids. The ends were cut back, 6 bases at V and 5 bases at J, with 7 bases in the middle. Germline-derived CDR1 and CDR2 are SNHLY and FYNNEI. The CDR3 loop is CASRGTNEKLFF. CDR3 nucleotides: TGTGCCAGCAGGGGTACCAATGAAAAACTGTTTTTT.

V usage is TRBV5-1 and J usage is TRBJ2-5; 11 bases map to TRBD2. V shed 4 bases, J shed 5 bases, and the junction held 13 bases outside the gene matches. From germline, CDR1 is SGHRS and CDR2 YFSETQ. The CDR3 covers 17 residues. CDR3 sequence: CASSPPLAGGLGETQYF. The CDR3 nucleotides are TGCGCCAGCAGCCCCCCCTTAGCGGGAGGGCTGGGGGAGACCCAGTACTTC.

The rearrangement uses TRBV12-3 or TRBV12-4 and TRBJ2-7; D is uncertain. Trimming cost V 4 bases and J 6 bases, with 13 bases left between them. This CDR3 is built from 13 residues. CDR3 sequence reads: CASSSPLAIEQYF. CDR3 coding DNA: TGTGCCAGCAGTTCCCCTTTGGCGATCGAGCAGTACTTC.

V usage is TRBV25-1 and J usage is TRBJ2-7; D might be TRBD2 (6 bases). V shed 4 bases and J shed 2 bases, with 12 bases lying between them. Germline V gene lookup returns CDR1 MGHDK and CDR2 SYGVNS. The CDR3 has 14 amino acids. The CDR3: CASSATGLTYEQYF. CDR3 sequence (DNA): TGTGCCAGCAGTGCCACGGGACTCACCTACGAGCAGTACTTC.

The chain recombines TRBV9 with TRBJ1-3; D unresolved. Trimming left V 3 bases short and J 3 bases short, with 16 bases between. This CDR3 is built from 16 residues. The germline gives CDR1 SGDLS, CDR2 YYNGEE. The CDR3 region is CASSESPSGVGNTIYF. Here the CDR3 DNA reads TGTGCCAGCAGCGAAAGCCCCAGTGGGGTTGGAAACACCATATATTTT.

The V and J genes are TRBV5-1 and TRBJ2-1; TRBD1 is a possible D gene (6 bases). This CDR3 has 15 residues. Germline V gene sequence: CDR1 SGHRS, CDR2 YFSETQ. V dropped 4 bases and J dropped 9 bases, with 20 bases sitting between them. In DNA form, the CDR3 reads TGCGCCAGCAGCATCTCCGGGACACCGTTGGGTGAGCAGTTCTTC. This translates into CASSISGTPLGEQFF.

V and J are TRBV9 and TRBJ1-2, with 7 bases identical to TRBD1. The V gene's germline CDR1 is SGDLS and CDR2 YYNGEE. The CDR3 extends over 15 amino acids. V lost 4 bases and J lost 4; bases outside the gene matches: 10. The CDR3 nucleotides read TGTGCCAGCAGCTCAACAGGGGCTCATGGCTATGGCTACACCTTC. The encoded protein is CASSSTGAHGYGYTF.

The chain joins TRBV10-2 to TRBJ1-1; D remains unclear. V lost 6 bases, J lost 0 bases, and 17 bases lay in between. CDR1 is WSHSY, CDR2 SAAADI, per germline. The CDR3 consists of 16 residues. The CDR3 nucleotides are TGCGCCAGCAGGAAAGGTTGGGCGGAGATGAACACTGAAGCTTTCTTT. Residues: CASRKGWAEMNTEAFF.

The chain couples TRBV20-1 to TRBJ2-3; a weak D match, TRBD2 (5 bases). There are 14 residues in the CDR3. V was pared by 3 bases and J by 0 bases, with 10 bases between. Germline V CDR1 and CDR2: DFQATT, SNEGSKA (reference sequence). For the CDR3, the DNA is TGCAGTGCTAGCGGGATCCAGAGCACAGATACGCAGTATTTT. Protein: CSASGIQSTDTQYF.

The CDR3 spells CASSQYRVNTEAFF. The CDR3 nucleotides are TGTGCCAGCAGTCAATACAGGGTGAACACTGAAGCTTTCTTT. The V call is TRBV6-5, the J call TRBJ1-1; D is possibly TRBD1 (6 bases). This CDR3 contains 14 residues. Germline-derived CDR1 and CDR2 are MNHEY and SVGAGI. The germline V and J ends were trimmed by 5 bases and 0 bases, with 10 bases remaining between them.

V gene TRBV28 combines with J gene TRBJ2-4; D perhaps matches TRBD1 (6 bases). Trimming shortened V by 2 bases and J by 6 bases, and 14 bases separated the two germline ends. The CDR3 is made up of 15 amino acids. Germline CDR1 reads MDHEN; CDR2 reads SYDVKM. The CDR3 DNA sequence: TGTGCCAGCAGTTTAGTACAGGGTTTCGGAAACATTCAGTACTTC. The encoded protein is CASSLVQGFGNIQYF.

V usage is TRBV30 and J usage is TRBJ2-2; TRBD1 agrees at 8 bases. This CDR3 spans 13 amino acids. Germline CDR1 GTSNPN, CDR2 SVGIG (reference sequence). V shed 7 bases and J 3 bases; nucleotides not matched to a gene: 4. For the CDR3, the DNA is TGTGCCTTAGACAGGGGTTACACCGGGGAGCTGTTTTTT. This codes for CALDRGYTGELFF. The whole variable domain, filled in from reference TRBV30 and TRBJ2-2, reads SQTIHQWPATLVQPVGSPLSLECTVEGTSNPNLYWYRQAAGRGLQLLFYSVGIGQISSEVPQNLSASRPQDRQFILSSKKLLLSDSGFYLCALDRGYTGELFFGEGSRLTVL.

The chain employs TRBV4-2 and TRBJ1-2, with D tentatively TRBD1 (5 bases). Germline V gene data show CDR1 as LGHNA and CDR2 as YNFKEQ. The V end lost 1 base, the J end lost 2 bases, and 8 bases lay between the germline ends. The length of the CDR3 is 14 residues. CDR3 sequence reads: CASSQAQGNYGYTF. The DNA for the CDR3 is TGTGCCAGCAGCCAAGCCCAGGGAAACTATGGCTACACCTTC.

The chain links TRBV5-4 to TRBJ1-5, with D uncertain. Germline-derived CDR1 and CDR2 are SGHNT and YYREEE (reference sequence). Trimming removed 3 bases at V and 8 bases at J, with 18 bases between. This CDR3 comprises 15 residues. The CDR3 coding sequence is TGTGCCAGCAGCTCGGGCCCAACTACCGCAGAGCCCCAGCATTTT. As protein: CASSSGPTTAEPQHF. The full variable domain, completed using reference TRBV5-4 and TRBJ1-5, is ETGVTQSPTHLIKTRGQQVTLRCSSQSGHNTVSWYQQALGQGPQFIFQYYREEENGRGNFPPRFSGLQFPNYSSELNVNALELDDSALYLCASSSGPTTAEPQHFGDGTRLSIL.

This clonotype appeared once. This chain's CDR3 is CASSIDTQPNQPQHF. The CDR3 nucleotides are TGTGCCAGCAGTATAGACACGCAACCCAATCAGCCCCAGCATTTT. The chain couples TRBV6-1 to TRBJ1-5; the D is unclear. The CDR3 runs to 15 residues. Germline values: CDR1 MNHNS, CDR2 SASEGT. V was trimmed by 5 bases and J by 3 bases, leaving 14 bases between them.

V is TRBV9 and J is TRBJ2-2, with no clear D. Trimming cost V 1 base and J 0 bases, with 7 bases left between them. This CDR3 region has 15 residues. In germline, CDR1 is SGDLS, CDR2 YYNGEE. CDR3 region: CASSVRSTNTGELFF. The CDR3 DNA follows: TGTGCCAGCAGCGTAAGAAGCACGAACACCGGGGAGCTGTTTTTT.

The chain recombines TRBV14 with TRBJ2-1, with a possible D match to TRBD2 (6 bases). This CDR3 is 17 amino acids long. The germline V and J ends were trimmed by 0 bases and 6 bases, with 18 bases remaining between them. The germline V gene has CDR1 SGHDN and CDR2 FVKESK. The CDR3 DNA sequence: TGTGCCAGCAGCCAAGATAGGCTGGCGGGGTTGGGCAATGAGCAGTTCTTC. It is translated as CASSQDRLAGLGNEQFF.

J is TRBJ1-5 and V is TRBV30, with TRBD1 identical over 8 bases. CDR1 GTSNPN and CDR2 SVGIG come from the germline V gene (reference sequence). V lost 2 bases, J lost 0 bases, and 3 bases stayed unmatched. The length of the CDR3 is 15 residues. CDR3 sequence reads: CAWSTTGGSNQPQHF. The DNA of the CDR3 is TGTGCCTGGAGTACCACAGGGGGTAGCAATCAGCCCCAGCATTTT.

The V gene is TRBV12-3 or TRBV12-4, the J gene TRBJ1-5, with D hard to call. V was trimmed by 8 bases and J by 4 bases, leaving 9 bases between them. The CDR3 runs 12 residues. The CDR3 DNA reads as TGTGCCAGCGGTCGAGAGAATCAGCCCCAGCATTTT. Translation: CASGRENQPQHF.

CDR3 in amino acids: CASSSRAGTGGTNTEAFF. The CDR3 nucleotides are TGTGCCAGCAGCTCAAGGGCAGGGACAGGGGGCACGAACACTGAAGCTTTCTTT. The chain uses TRBV7-9 and TRBJ1-1; 12 bases fit TRBD1. Germline V gives CDR1 SEHNR, CDR2 FQNEAQ (reference sequence). This CDR3 spans 18 amino acids. The junction had 10 bases not matched to a gene; V was cut back by 4 bases and J by 1 base.

This clonotype is a singleton in its sample. Sequence at one end of the junction differs from germline and may be a read error. The rearrangement uses TRBV7-7 and TRBJ2-5; D is ambiguous. Germline loops: CDR1 SSHAT, CDR2 FNYEAQ (reference sequence). The CDR3 spans 13 residues. The CDR3 protein is CASSLDGQETQYF. DNA of the CDR3: TGTGCTAGCAGCTTAGACGGCCAAGAGACCCAGTACTTC.

This chain links TRBV6-5 with TRBJ2-2; 8 positions agree with TRBD2. The germline V gene has CDR1 MNHEY and CDR2 SVGAGI. Trimming removed 5 bases from V and 1 base from J; junction bases left unmatched: 6. The CDR3 consists of 16 residues. The CDR3 DNA follows: TGTGCCAGCAGTCAACTCGGGGGGGGGAACACCGGGGAGCTGTTTTTT. This gives the protein CASSQLGGGNTGELFF.

The chain couples TRBV11-3 to TRBJ2-2, with D perhaps TRBD1 (6 bases). Trimming took off 2 bases at V and 5 bases at J, with 9 bases between the two ends. CDR1 and CDR2 from the germline V gene are SGHNT and YENEEA. CDR3 size: 14 residues. Written as DNA, the CDR3 is TGTGCCAGCAGCTTACAGGGGCCAACCGGGGAGCTGTTTTTT. This gives the protein CASSLQGPTGELFF.